This entry lists 10 T cell receptor beta chains sequenced from one sample in a study of vaccination effects on CD4 cells after COVID-19. Clones were read by immunoSEQ multiplex PCR, and TCRdb kept only the in-frame ones, dropping some. This sample carries 52,000 or so clones, around 68% of them seen once, and the ten largest clones take around 16%. Prior to sequencing, the ViraFEST assay stimulated PBMC with viral peptide pools, which expanded the antigen-specific CD4+ T cells. Around day 10 of culture, CD4+ T cells were separated out. The vaccine recipients had no prior SARS-CoV-2 infection, with negative nucleocapsid antibodies. The antigens these receptors bind are not known. Sequenced material: CD4+ T cells from PBMCs cultured with SARS-CoV-2 spike peptides, taken before COVID-19 vaccination. These receptors all come from a human donor who received a COVID-19 vaccine.

This chain connects TRBV10-3 to TRBJ2-7; 7 nucleotides align to TRBD1. V lost 3 bases, J lost 6 bases, and 11 bases stayed unmatched. CDR1 ENHRY and CDR2 SYGVKD come from the germline V gene. The CDR3 contains 15 residues. For the CDR3, the DNA is TGTGCCATCAGTGACCCCCGGACAGGTCGGGGCGAGCAGTACTTC. It translates to CAISDPRTGRGEQYF.

This clone was picked up one time. The rearrangement uses TRBV5-1 and TRBJ1-6; D is possibly TRBD1 (6 bases). CDR3 length: 14 amino acids. V shed 0 bases and J shed 9 bases, with 10 bases lying between them. The V gene's germline CDR1 is SGHRS and CDR2 YFSETQ. CDR3 residues: CASSLGQASSPLHF. As DNA, the CDR3 is TGCGCCAGCAGCTTGGGACAGGCGAGTTCACCCCTCCACTTT.

The gene calls are TRBV12-5 and TRBJ1-1; 8 nucleotides line up with TRBD1. The CDR3 extends over 16 amino acids. Germline CDR1 is LGHNT and CDR2 is FRNRAP. V lost 4 bases and J lost 6; bases outside the gene matches: 13. CDR3 in amino acids: CASGWGTLSGGAEAFF. CDR3 DNA: TGTGCTAGTGGTTGGGGGACTCTCTCAGGGGGCGCTGAAGCTTTCTTT.

This clone was picked up a small number of times. This chain connects TRBV14 to TRBJ1-4, with D possibly being TRBD1 (5 bases). The CDR3 totals 13 residues. Trimming took off 3 bases at V and 7 bases at J, with 9 bases between the two ends. Germline CDR1 reads SGHDN; CDR2 reads FVKESK. Written as DNA, the CDR3 is TGTGCCAGCAGCCAGGGGCATCGTGAAAAACTGTTTTTT. It encodes CASSQGHREKLFF.

This clone occurred a few times. The genes are TRBV5-4 and TRBJ1-6; possibly TRBD1 for D (5 bases). The CDR3 extends over 15 amino acids. V lost 0 bases and J 9 bases, leaving 13 bases between the germline ends. Per the germline V gene, CDR1 is SGHNT and CDR2 is YYREEE (reference sequence). The CDR3 protein is CASSLEGRGGSPLHF. CDR3 nucleotides: TGTGCCAGCAGCTTGGAGGGGCGGGGAGGTTCACCCCTCCACTTT.

The chain recombines TRBV28 with TRBJ1-5; TRBD1 matches at 11 bases. With 4 bases clipped from V and 1 base from J, the junction kept 18 bases outside the gene matches. Germline V gives CDR1 MDHEN, CDR2 SYDVKM. The CDR3 is made up of 21 amino acids. CDR3 loop: CASSSIIRTGGERWSNQPQHF. The CDR3 nucleotides read TGTGCCAGCAGTTCGATCATACGGACAGGGGGCGAGAGATGGAGCAATCAGCCCCAGCATTTT.

The chain couples TRBV27 to TRBJ2-1, with D possibly called TRBD1 or TRBD2 (5 bases each). This CDR3 has 15 residues. The germline V gene encodes CDR1 MNHEY and CDR2 SMNVEV (reference sequence). V was clipped by 6 bases and J by 6 bases, with 18 bases between them. CDR3 region: CASRTYRQGVNEQFF. Written as DNA, the CDR3 is TGTGCCAGCAGGACATACCGGCAGGGAGTCAATGAGCAGTTCTTC.

The chain couples TRBV4-2 to TRBJ1-4, with D perhaps matching TRBD1 (5 bases). Germline lookup yields CDR1 LGHNA and CDR2 YNFKEQ. The CDR3 totals 16 residues. V lost 0 bases and J 2 bases, leaving 10 bases between the germline ends. Here the CDR3 reads CASSQDVSGTNEKLFF. The CDR3 DNA is TGTGCCAGCAGCCAAGATGTTTCAGGGACTAATGAAAAACTGTTTTTT.

The chain couples TRBV2 to TRBJ1-3, with TRBD1 matching over 7 bases. V trimming: 11 bases; J trimming: 2 bases; junction bases outside the gene matches: 3. The CDR3 spans 12 residues. Germline-derived CDR1 and CDR2 are SNHLY and FYNNEI. CDR3 in amino acids: CACGQAGNTIYF. The CDR3 DNA reads as TGTGCCTGTGGACAGGCTGGAAACACCATATATTTT.

This clone turned up a few times. The chain combines TRBV10-3 with TRBJ1-1; D unclear. Between the trimmed V and J ends, which lost 2 bases and 1 base, there was a span of 11 bases. The length of the CDR3 is 15 residues. Germline V gene sequence: CDR1 ENHRY, CDR2 SYGVKD. This CDR3 is CAISEARSGNTEAFF. The CDR3 bases are TGTGCCATCAGTGAGGCGAGGTCGGGGAACACTGAAGCTTTCTTT.